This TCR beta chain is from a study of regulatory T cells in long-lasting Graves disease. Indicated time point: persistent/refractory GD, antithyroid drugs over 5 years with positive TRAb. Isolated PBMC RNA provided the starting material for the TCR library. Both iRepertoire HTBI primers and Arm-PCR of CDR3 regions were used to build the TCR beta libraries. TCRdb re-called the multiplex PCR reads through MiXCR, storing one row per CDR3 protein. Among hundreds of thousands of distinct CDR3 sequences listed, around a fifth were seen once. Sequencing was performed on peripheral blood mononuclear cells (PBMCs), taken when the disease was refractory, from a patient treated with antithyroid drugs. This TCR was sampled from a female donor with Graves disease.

CDR3 sequence (DNA): TGCAGTGCTGCCCCCCCGGGGAACACTGAAGCTTTCTTT. This codes for CSAAPPGNTEAFF. The rearrangement links TRBV20-1 to TRBJ1-1, with D unclear. The CDR3 runs 13 residues. The V and J ends lost 5 bases and 1 base respectively, with 11 bases between them. Germline assignment: CDR1 DFQATT and CDR2 SNEGSKA (reference sequence).